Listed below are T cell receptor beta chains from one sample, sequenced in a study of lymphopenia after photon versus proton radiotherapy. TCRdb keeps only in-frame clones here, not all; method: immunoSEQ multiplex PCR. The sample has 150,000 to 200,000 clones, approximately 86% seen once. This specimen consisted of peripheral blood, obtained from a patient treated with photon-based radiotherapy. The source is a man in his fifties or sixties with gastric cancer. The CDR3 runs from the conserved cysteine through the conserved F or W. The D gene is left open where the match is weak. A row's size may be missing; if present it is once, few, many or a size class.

CDR3 DNA: TGTGCCTGGAGCCGACAGGGGGGATTTCAGCCCCAGCATTTT; CDR3 protein: CAWSRQGGFQPQHF; clone size: .; V gene: TRBV30; J gene: TRBJ1-5; D gene: TRBD1
CDR3 DNA: TGTGCCAGCAGCTTAGCAGGAACGGGGGGCACAGATACGCAGTATTTT; CDR3 protein: CASSLAGTGGTDTQYF; clone size: .; V gene: TRBV7-2; J gene: TRBJ2-3; D gene: .
CDR3 DNA: TGTGCCAGCAGTTCGCTGGACAGGGGGCCACGTGTAGGCTACACCTTC; CDR3 protein: CASSSLDRGPRVGYTF; clone size: .; V gene: TRBV28; J gene: TRBJ1-2; D gene: TRBD1
CDR3 DNA: TGTGCCAGCAGCTTAGCCCAGGGGACTAACTATGGCTACACCTTC; CDR3 protein: CASSLAQGTNYGYTF; clone size: .; V gene: TRBV7-2; J gene: TRBJ1-2; D gene: .
CDR3 DNA: TGTGCCATCAGTGAGGTGACTAGCGGGAGTTCCCATGAGCAGTTCTTC; CDR3 protein: CAISEVTSGSSHEQFF; clone size: .; V gene: TRBV10-3; J gene: TRBJ2-1; D gene: TRBD2
CDR3 DNA: TGTGCCAGCAGCTCCCGGGACGGCGGATGGACCGGGGAGCTGTTTTTT; CDR3 protein: CASSSRDGGWTGELFF; clone size: .; V gene: TRBV5-6; J gene: TRBJ2-2; D gene: .
CDR3 DNA: TGTGCCTGGACAGCGCACAACACTGAAGCTTTCTTT; CDR3 protein: CAWTAHNTEAFF; clone size: few; V gene: TRBV30; J gene: TRBJ1-1; D gene: .
CDR3 DNA: TGTGCCAGCACCCGGTCAAAGGGCCCAGATACGCAGTATTTT; CDR3 protein: CASTRSKGPDTQYF; clone size: few; V gene: TRBV28; J gene: TRBJ2-3; D gene: .
CDR3 DNA: TGTGCCAGCAGCTTAATGAATCGTGATGAGCAGTTCTTC; CDR3 protein: CASSLMNRDEQFF; clone size: once; V gene: TRBV5-4; J gene: TRBJ2-1; D gene: .
CDR3 DNA: TGTGCCAGCAGCCATCCCGGACTAGCGGGAGATACAGATACGCAGTATTTT; CDR3 protein: CASSHPGLAGDTDTQYF; clone size: .; V gene: TRBV14; J gene: TRBJ2-3; D gene: TRBD2
CDR3 DNA: TGTGCCAGCAGCCCGAGCAGAAAGGACAGGAGAACCTACGAGCAGTACTTC; CDR3 protein: CASSPSRKDRRTYEQYF; clone size: .; V gene: TRBV9; J gene: TRBJ2-7; D gene: TRBD1
CDR3 DNA: TGTGCCTGGGGACTAGCGGCAAGCTACAATGAGCAGTTCTTC; CDR3 protein: CAWGLAASYNEQFF; clone size: few; V gene: TRBV30; J gene: TRBJ2-1; D gene: TRBD2
CDR3 DNA: TGTGCCAGCAGTGAAGAATTGGGCAGGAACACTGAAGCTTTCTTT; CDR3 protein: CASSEELGRNTEAFF; clone size: .; V gene: TRBV2; J gene: TRBJ1-1; D gene: .
CDR3 DNA: TGTGCCAGCAGCCCCCGCACCGGGGAAAAACTGTTTTTT; CDR3 protein: CASSPRTGEKLFF; clone size: .; V gene: TRBV5-4; J gene: TRBJ1-4; D gene: .
CDR3 DNA: TGTGCCAGCAGCCCCCGACAGGACACCGGGGAGCTGTTTTTT; CDR3 protein: CASSPRQDTGELFF; clone size: .; V gene: TRBV9; J gene: TRBJ2-2; D gene: .
CDR3 DNA: TGTGCCAGCCGGTTCGACCGGGCCTTAAATCAGCCCCAGCATTTT; CDR3 protein: CASRFDRALNQPQHF; clone size: .; V gene: TRBV28; J gene: TRBJ1-5; D gene: .
CDR3 DNA: TGTGCCAGTAGTACGACCTACACCGGGGAGCTGTTTTTT; CDR3 protein: CASSTTYTGELFF; clone size: .; V gene: TRBV19; J gene: TRBJ2-2; D gene: .
CDR3 DNA: TGCGCCAGCAGCTGGGAGGGGCGCGAGACTGAAGCTTTCTTT; CDR3 protein: CASSWEGRETEAFF; clone size: .; V gene: TRBV5-1; J gene: TRBJ1-1; D gene: .
CDR3 DNA: TGTGCCAGCAGTTTACAGCCGGGGTATTCCGAAGCTTTCTTT; CDR3 protein: CASSLQPGYSEAFF; clone size: .; V gene: TRBV27; J gene: TRBJ1-1; D gene: .
CDR3 DNA: TGTGCCAGCAGCTTGGAAGTGAAAGGGGCAACTAATGAAAAACTGTTTTTT; CDR3 protein: CASSLEVKGATNEKLFF; clone size: .; V gene: TRBV5-5; J gene: TRBJ1-4; D gene: .
CDR3 DNA: TGCGCCAGCAGCCAAGTTCTAGCCTACAATGAGCAGTTCTTC; CDR3 protein: CASSQVLAYNEQFF; clone size: .; V gene: TRBV4-1; J gene: TRBJ2-1; D gene: .
CDR3 DNA: TGTGCCAGCAGCCCCGCTAGTCTTCCCAGCGGGGAGCTGTTTTTT; CDR3 protein: CASSPASLPSGELFF; clone size: .; V gene: TRBV11-3; J gene: TRBJ2-2; D gene: .
CDR3 DNA: TGTGCCAGCAGCCTCGGACAGGTCCATCAGCCCCAGCATTTT; CDR3 protein: CASSLGQVHQPQHF; clone size: .; V gene: TRBV7-9; J gene: TRBJ1-5; D gene: TRBD1
CDR3 DNA: TGTGCCAGTAGCACGGGAGGAGGGCCAGATACGCAGTATTTT; CDR3 protein: CASSTGGGPDTQYF; clone size: .; V gene: TRBV19; J gene: TRBJ2-3; D gene: TRBD2
CDR3 DNA: TGTGCCAGCAGTTTGACGAGCCCTTCCTACAATGAGCAGTTCTTC; CDR3 protein: CASSLTSPSYNEQFF; clone size: .; V gene: TRBV27; J gene: TRBJ2-1; D gene: .
CDR3 DNA: TGCGCCAGCAGCACGGACAGGGACTATGGCTACACCTTC; CDR3 protein: CASSTDRDYGYTF; clone size: .; V gene: TRBV5-1; J gene: TRBJ1-2; D gene: TRBD1
CDR3 DNA: TGTGCCAGCAGCTTAGTAACCGGGAGGGTAGACACTGAAGCTTTCTTT; CDR3 protein: CASSLVTGRVDTEAFF; clone size: .; V gene: TRBV7-2; J gene: TRBJ1-1; D gene: .
CDR3 DNA: TGTGCCAGCTCACCGACAGGGGCCGGCTACGAGCAGTACTTC; CDR3 protein: CASSPTGAGYEQYF; clone size: .; V gene: TRBV18; J gene: TRBJ2-7; D gene: TRBD1
CDR3 DNA: TGTGCCAGCAGCTTGGGACATTCCTACGAGCAGTACTTC; CDR3 protein: CASSLGHSYEQYF; clone size: .; V gene: TRBV7-9; J gene: TRBJ2-7; D gene: .
CDR3 DNA: TGTGCCAGCAGCTTATCGGAGGGTCAGGAGGAAAAACTGTTTTTT; CDR3 protein: CASSLSEGQEEKLFF; clone size: .; V gene: TRBV7-8; J gene: TRBJ1-4; D gene: .
CDR3 DNA: TGTGCCAGCAGCGCCGGACAGGGGGCGGCCACTGAAGCTTTCTTT; CDR3 protein: CASSAGQGAATEAFF; clone size: .; V gene: TRBV7-9; J gene: TRBJ1-1; D gene: TRBD1
CDR3 DNA: TGTGCCAGCAGCGCCCCTAGCGGACTCGCCTACGAGCAGTACTTC; CDR3 protein: CASSAPSGLAYEQYF; clone size: .; V gene: TRBV11-3; J gene: TRBJ2-7; D gene: TRBD2
CDR3 DNA: TGTGCCAGCAGCAAGGGGGGAACCTACGAGCAGTACTTC; CDR3 protein: CASSKGGTYEQYF; clone size: once; V gene: TRBV28; J gene: TRBJ2-7; D gene: .
CDR3 DNA: TGTGCCAGCTCACCATCACAGGCAAACACTGAAGCTTTCTTT; CDR3 protein: CASSPSQANTEAFF; clone size: .; V gene: TRBV18; J gene: TRBJ1-1; D gene: .
CDR3 DNA: TGTGCCAGCAGCCCCTTAGATCGGAACACTGAAGCTTTCTTT; CDR3 protein: CASSPLDRNTEAFF; clone size: .; V gene: TRBV5-4; J gene: TRBJ1-1; D gene: .
CDR3 DNA: TGTGCCACATCAGGGGGACCGAGTGAAAAACTGTTTTTT; CDR3 protein: CATSGGPSEKLFF; clone size: .; V gene: TRBV6-6; J gene: TRBJ1-4; D gene: TRBD1
CDR3 DNA: TGTGCCAGCAGCTTCAACGGGGCAGATACGCAGTATTTT; CDR3 protein: CASSFNGADTQYF; clone size: .; V gene: TRBV5-6; J gene: TRBJ2-3; D gene: .
CDR3 DNA: TGTGCCAGCACAATAGGAGGGCGGTACTCTGGAAACACCATATATTTT; CDR3 protein: CASTIGGRYSGNTIYF; clone size: .; V gene: TRBV7-6; J gene: TRBJ1-3; D gene: .
CDR3 DNA: TGTGCCAGCAGACTAGCGGGAGTGAATGAGCAGTACTTC; CDR3 protein: CASRLAGVNEQYF; clone size: few; V gene: TRBV6-1; J gene: TRBJ2-7; D gene: TRBD2
CDR3 DNA: TGTGCCAGCAGATCGACAGGGAGTGGGTCACCCCTCCACTTT; CDR3 protein: CASRSTGSGSPLHF; clone size: .; V gene: TRBV14; J gene: TRBJ1-6; D gene: TRBD1